This record covers a single T cell receptor (beta chain). This clone has more than one count but fewer than ten. Its binding antigen is unknown. No base quality information exists; no much larger clone differs at one position. The germline V gene sets CDR1 to SGHRS and CDR2 to YFSETQ. The CDR3 spans 15 residues, from the cysteine through the phenylalanine. This entry keeps only the CDR3 DNA: 45 bases, framed from base 1. V is pruned by 0 bases and J by 1 base, leaving 2 bases of the junction without a gene match. The sample originates from a study of cytomegalovirus exposure and HLA in healthy donors (dated by TCRdb to about 2017). The study in broad terms: In an earlier analysis of approximately 640 of the donors, under 300 Gb of sequence data and 117 million unique TCR beta sequences from about 180 million T cells were reported. About 320 gigabases of sequencing data and tens of millions of unique TCR sequences were included in an early release covering about 700 HLA-typed donors. Among the roughly 400 genotyped donors, approximately 77% belonged to the genetic ancestry cluster associated with self-reported Caucasian donors. The study was designed to test whether signatures of past pathogen exposure could be identified by cataloging public T cell receptors. Using immunosequencing, the study profiled T cell repertoires from 666 subjects and related those repertoires to cytomegalovirus serostatus. In addition to the first cohort of approximately 650 subjects, a separate validation cohort of around 110 different subjects was used. To predict cytomegalovirus infection status, the study combined high-throughput TCR immunosequencing, statistical association of individual TCRs with disease status, and machine learning. In a later analysis, previously published TCR beta repertoires from 670 or so donors were re-analyzed and high-resolution HLA genotyping was added so that TCR occurrence patterns could be studied. In the later analysis, no new phenotypic data were used to find candidate immune exposures; instead, reliance was placed on TCR beta sequences and their occurrence across donors. An earlier analysis of approximately 580 of the donors used high-throughput TCR beta sequencing to judge whether each TCR beta V gene segment behaved as functional or pseudogenic. Donor age, sex, ethnicity and CMV serostatus were compiled alongside the repertoire data. Genome-wide SNP genotypes for about 65% of the 666 donors were used in a later genetic analysis, which treated that subset as a discovery cohort. All discovery cohort repertoires had been generated on a single sequencing platform. Both class I and class II loci were covered by HLA typing, at four-digit resolution. The number of donors typed differed by locus, with about 629-640 for A, B, C, DRB1 and DQB1, roughly 520 for DQA1, approximately 580 for DPA1, and some 440 for DPB1. Roughly 5 DR-DQ haplotypes were handled as single units for association and clustering, since linkage in the cohort was strong. Among roughly 400 genotyped donors of the cohort, an average of around 250,000 unique TCR beta nucleotide sequences was sequenced per donor, of which about 18% were non-productive.

The cohort consisted of 600 to 700 healthy bone marrow donors. At the time of sampling, all cohort members were nominally healthy, though unrecorded immune exposures were likely present. The donor was CMV seropositive and was included in the group of 300 or so seropositive cohort members. Every donor gave a peripheral blood sample, and the peripheral blood mononuclear cells from that sample were used for TCR beta sequencing. The Qiagen DNeasy Blood Extraction Kit was used to extract genomic DNA from the blood cell samples. The full study reports these points: Only TCR beta chains were sequenced in this cohort, and the absence of alpha or paired-chain data limited detectable features. HLA typing was unavailable for some donors at each locus, so association tests used only the typed subset. Most TCR sequences were observed very rarely across donors, whereas some public TCRs were present in many individuals. When HLA alleles, especially DR and DQ, strongly co-occurred, attributing TCR associations to individual alleles was difficult. Some IMGT-functional V segments, including TRBV6-2 and TRBV6-3, could not be distinguished by the 87-base-pair reads and were therefore excluded. Immune exposure information for the cohort was limited to CMV serostatus. Because counts were too low, about 17 rarely observed V segments, including chromosome 9 orphons, were excluded from the earlier analysis of some 540 of the donors. Sequencing depth was assumed to be roughly uniform across donors in the presence/absence analyses, though that assumption may not hold. Correlated functional status among segregating V segments might reflect linkage disequilibrium, but an unknown experimental factor could not be ruled out. It was suggested by the authors that the approach could potentially be generalized to other disease states and immunological phenotypes. In a later analysis, TCR association rates were found to vary across HLA loci, with the most associated TCRs seen for DRB1 alleles and the fewest for HLA-C alleles. A later analysis found that most CMV-associated TCR beta chains appeared HLA-restricted, with HLA associations seemingly driven largely by CMV exposure. The classifier was reported to diagnose cytomegalovirus status with high specificity and sensitivity in both the original cohort and the validation cohort. At a false discovery rate of 0.05, a later analysis linked 16,951 TCR beta sequences to specific HLA alleles. A later analysis found that HLA-associated TCR beta chains were more clonally expanded and had lower generation probabilities than equally common non-associated chains. A further reported finding was that TCR beta sequences accurately predicted the HLA-A and HLA-B alleles for most subjects in the first cohort. In a later genetic analysis, fewer N-insertions in productive TCRs were reported among donors in an Asian-associated ancestry cluster than the roughly 700-donor mean. A later analysis reported that several top co-occurrence clusters appeared linked to parvovirus B19, influenza, CMV and Epstein-Barr virus. In vitro tests confirmed that three of the cytomegalovirus-associated TCR beta chains recognize cytomegalovirus antigens. Broadly in line with IMGT annotations, most TCR beta V segments showed up in productive rearrangements about 87% or about 30% of the time in an earlier analysis of 450 to 600 of the donors. A cluster of highly shared sequence variants was judged likely to be a technical artifact of the sequencing pipeline. In a later genetic analysis, a missense DCLRE1C variant was associated with V-gene and J-gene trimming of TCR beta chains, and the association was replicated in an independent cohort. A total of fewer than 200 TCR beta chains were listed by the study as associated with cytomegalovirus.

Library preparation used the immunoSEQ multiplex PCR assay. The multiplex PCR relied on a mix of 60 forward primers for TCR Vbeta segments and 13 reverse primers for TCR Jbeta segments. A multiplex PCR assay on genomic DNA amplified the CDR3 region of rearranged TCR beta genes. The amplified TCR beta libraries were sequenced on the Illumina HiSeq System as 87-base-pair reads. Per the original workflow: A later analysis counted tens of millions of unique TCR beta chains across the 640 or so repertoires, and 9 million to 14 million of these chains were shared by at least two donors. Raw reads were error-corrected and collapsed into unique sequences by a nearest-neighbor algorithm in which closely related sequences were merged to remove PCR and sequencing errors. To assign V, D and J gene segments, CDR3 sequences were aligned to IMGT reference sequences. For a sequence to be retained, a match of at least six nucleotides was required to both a V gene segment and a J gene segment. A rearrangement was called productive if the CDR3 had no stop codons and remained in frame with V and J, and every other rearrangement was called non-productive. Following IMGT convention, CDR3 was defined as the stretch from the second conserved V-encoded cysteine to the conserved J-encoded phenylalanine. In an earlier analysis of around 640 of the donors, sequences lacking an unambiguous match to a single V gene segment were excluded. An earlier analysis of a few hundred of the donors classified V segments as functional when productive rearrangements were above 56.7% and as segregating when the standard deviation between donors was above 5%. A statistical classification framework was built to diagnose cytomegalovirus status from the catalog of TCR beta chain sequences. In a later analysis, TCR nucleotide sequences were compared against IMGT/GENE-DB human TR gene sequences so that V and J genes could be assigned. The TCRdist pipeline was used in a later analysis to assign CDR3 sequences and most-parsimonious VDJ recombination scenarios. In a later analysis, every TCR beta chain was defined by the combination of its CDR3 amino acid sequence and its V-gene family, and reads without a unique V-gene family were dropped. In a later analysis, 450 to 600 highly shared, low-generation-probability nucleotide sequences were removed to address suspected cross-contamination and a sequencing artifact. A later analysis calculated a clonal expansion index for each public chain from normalized within-repertoire ranks of inferred template counts. In a later analysis, generation probabilities were computed with a VDJ recombination model fitted to out-of-frame rearrangements, and the resulting probabilities were checked against IGoR. Hypergeometric tests were used in a later analysis to score TCR-TCR, TCR-HLA and TCR-CMV co-occurrence, with a repertoire-size bias correction applied to the TCR pairs. False discovery rates were estimated in a later analysis by permuting HLA or CMV assignments 20 times. A later analysis grouped co-occurring TCRs with DBSCAN, adding TCRdist sequence similarity when clustering within HLA-allele-positive subsets. For co-occurrence clustering, repertoires with fewer than 30,000 or more than 120,000 public chains were excluded, along with a handful of repertoires with anomalous nucleotide sharing. In TCRdb, the immuneACCESS table is reduced to in-frame sequences with V and J assigned. These tables do not hold every clone; where another copy was compared, an unresolved V gene accounts for under half, and the others remain unexplained. V and J calls and clone size come straight from that table; D and trimming were deduced from the DNA. Across this sample there are around 190,000 clones, with around four fifths seen only once. The top ten clonotypes cover around 1.6% of the sample.

This sequence uses TRBV5-1 and TRBJ2-5; 8 bases in the junction line up with TRBD2. The receptor was derived from a man between 35 and 55 years old in good health and CMV-seropositive. Source material: PBMCs. The sequenced DNA: TGCGCCAGCAGCTTGGTCGGGGGGGGCCAAGAGACCCAGTACTTC. Translation gives CASSLVGGGQETQYF. The entire variable domain, with the stretches around the CDR3 drawn from the reference TRBV5-1 and TRBJ2-5 proteins, is KAGVTQTPRYLIKTRGQQVTLSCSPISGHRSVSWYQQTPGQGLQFLFEYFSETQRNKGNFPGRFSGRQFSNSRSEMNVSTLELGDSALYLCASSLVGGGQETQYFGPGTRLLVL.